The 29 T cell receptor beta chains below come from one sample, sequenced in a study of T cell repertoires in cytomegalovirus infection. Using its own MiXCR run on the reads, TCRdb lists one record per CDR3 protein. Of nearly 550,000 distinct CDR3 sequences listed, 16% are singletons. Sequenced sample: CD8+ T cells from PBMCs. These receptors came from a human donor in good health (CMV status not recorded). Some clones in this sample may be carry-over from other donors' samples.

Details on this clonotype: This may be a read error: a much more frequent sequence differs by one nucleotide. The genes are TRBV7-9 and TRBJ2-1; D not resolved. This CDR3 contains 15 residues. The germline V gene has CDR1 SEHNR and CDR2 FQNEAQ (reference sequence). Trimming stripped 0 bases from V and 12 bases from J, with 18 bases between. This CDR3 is CASSLASRVNAVQFF. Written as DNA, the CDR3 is TGTGCCAGCAGCTTAGCGTCAAGGGTTAATGCTGTGCAGTTCTTC.

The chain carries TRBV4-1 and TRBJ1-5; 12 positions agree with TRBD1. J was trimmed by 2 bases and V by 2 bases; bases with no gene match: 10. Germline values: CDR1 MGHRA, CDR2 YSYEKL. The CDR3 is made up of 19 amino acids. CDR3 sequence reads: CASSQYMGTGGVGNQPQHF. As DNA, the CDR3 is TGCGCCAGCAGCCAATATATGGGGACAGGGGGCGTCGGCAATCAGCCCCAGCATTTT.

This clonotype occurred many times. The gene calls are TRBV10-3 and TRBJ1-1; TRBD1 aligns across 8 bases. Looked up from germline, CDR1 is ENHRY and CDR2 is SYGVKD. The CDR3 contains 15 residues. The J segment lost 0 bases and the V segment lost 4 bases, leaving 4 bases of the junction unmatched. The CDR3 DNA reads TGTGCCATCAGTGCCCGGACAGGGATGAACACTGAAGCTTTCTTT. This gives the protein CAISARTGMNTEAFF.

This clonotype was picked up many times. CDR3: CASSRQNLNTEAFF. The CDR3 nucleotides are TGTGCCAGCAGTCGCCAGAACCTGAACACTGAAGCTTTCTTT. This sequence joins TRBV6-5 and TRBJ1-1, with no clear D. CDR1 and CDR2 (germline): MNHEY, SVGAGI. This CDR3 is built from 14 residues. Trimming left V 5 bases short and J 0 bases short, with 10 bases between.

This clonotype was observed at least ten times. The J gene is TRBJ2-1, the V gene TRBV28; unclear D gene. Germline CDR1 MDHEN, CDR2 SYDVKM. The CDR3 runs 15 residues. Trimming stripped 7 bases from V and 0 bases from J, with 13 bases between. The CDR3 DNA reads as TGTGCCAGCACCTCGCCAGAGAGCTCCTACAATGAGCAGTTCTTC. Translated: CASTSPESSYNEQFF. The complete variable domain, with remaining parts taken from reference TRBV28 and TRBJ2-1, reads DVKVTQSSRYLVKRTGEKVFLECVQDMDHENMFWYRQDPGLGLRLIYFSYDVKMKEKGDIPEGYSVSREKKERFSLILESASTNQTSMYLCASTSPESSYNEQFFGPGTRLTVL.

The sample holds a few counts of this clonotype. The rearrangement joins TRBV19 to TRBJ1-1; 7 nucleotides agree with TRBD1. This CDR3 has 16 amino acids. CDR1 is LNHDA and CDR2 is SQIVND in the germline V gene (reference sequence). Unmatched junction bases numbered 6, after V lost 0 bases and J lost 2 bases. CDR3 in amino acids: CASSIDWGQINTEAFF. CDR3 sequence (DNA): TGTGCCAGTAGTATAGACTGGGGACAGATCAACACTGAAGCTTTCTTT.

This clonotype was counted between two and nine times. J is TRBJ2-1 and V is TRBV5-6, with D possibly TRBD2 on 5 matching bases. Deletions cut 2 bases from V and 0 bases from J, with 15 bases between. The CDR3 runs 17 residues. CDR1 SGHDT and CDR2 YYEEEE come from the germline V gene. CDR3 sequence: CASSFEGSGSSYNEQFF. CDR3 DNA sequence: TGTGCCAGCAGCTTCGAGGGTTCGGGGTCCTCCTACAATGAGCAGTTCTTC.

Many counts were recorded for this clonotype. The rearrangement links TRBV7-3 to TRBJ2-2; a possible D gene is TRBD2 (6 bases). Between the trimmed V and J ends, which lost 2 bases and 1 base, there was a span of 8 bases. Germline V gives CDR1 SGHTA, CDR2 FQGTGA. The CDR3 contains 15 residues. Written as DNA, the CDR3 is TGTGCCAGCAGCTTACTGGGGGGGAACACCGGGGAGCTGTTTTTT. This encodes CASSLLGGNTGELFF.

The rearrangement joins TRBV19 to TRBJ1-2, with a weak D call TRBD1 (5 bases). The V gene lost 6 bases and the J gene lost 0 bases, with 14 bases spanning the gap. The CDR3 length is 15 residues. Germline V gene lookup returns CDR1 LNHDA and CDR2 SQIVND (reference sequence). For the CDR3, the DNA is TGTGCCAGTAGCCCCGGGACGTCAACTAACTATGGCTACACCTTC. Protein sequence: CASSPGTSTNYGYTF.

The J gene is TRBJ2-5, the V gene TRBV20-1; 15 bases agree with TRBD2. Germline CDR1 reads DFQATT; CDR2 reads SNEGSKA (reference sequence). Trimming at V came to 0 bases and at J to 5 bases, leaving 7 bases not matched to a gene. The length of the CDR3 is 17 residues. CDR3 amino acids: CSARDWTSGRAWETQYF. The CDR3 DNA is TGCAGTGCTAGAGATTGGACTAGCGGGAGGGCCTGGGAGACCCAGTACTTC.

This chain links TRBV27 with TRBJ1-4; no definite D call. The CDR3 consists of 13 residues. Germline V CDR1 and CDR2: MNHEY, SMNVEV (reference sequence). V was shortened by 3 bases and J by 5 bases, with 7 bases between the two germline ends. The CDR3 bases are TGTGCCAGCAGTTTGGGCCTAAATGAAAAACTGTTTTTT. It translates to CASSLGLNEKLFF.

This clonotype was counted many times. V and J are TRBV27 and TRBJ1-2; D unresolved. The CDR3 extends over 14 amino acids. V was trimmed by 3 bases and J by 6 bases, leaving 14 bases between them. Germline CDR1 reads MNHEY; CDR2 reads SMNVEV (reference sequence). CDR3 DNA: TGTGCCAGCAGTTTCACGGGTCCCCGGCATGGCTACACCTTC. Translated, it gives CASSFTGPRHGYTF.

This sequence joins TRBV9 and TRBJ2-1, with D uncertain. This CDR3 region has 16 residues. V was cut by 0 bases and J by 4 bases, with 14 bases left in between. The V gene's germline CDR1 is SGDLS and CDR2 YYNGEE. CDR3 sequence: CASSVEVGRQYNEQFF. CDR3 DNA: TGTGCCAGCAGCGTAGAGGTCGGGCGGCAGTACAATGAGCAGTTCTTC.

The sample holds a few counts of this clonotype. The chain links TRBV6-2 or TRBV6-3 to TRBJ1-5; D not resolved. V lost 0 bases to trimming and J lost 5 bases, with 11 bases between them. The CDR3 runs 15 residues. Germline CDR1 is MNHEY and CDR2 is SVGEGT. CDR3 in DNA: TGTGCCAGCAGTTACTCGCTCAGGACTTATCAGCCCCAGCATTTT. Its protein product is CASSYSLRTYQPQHF.

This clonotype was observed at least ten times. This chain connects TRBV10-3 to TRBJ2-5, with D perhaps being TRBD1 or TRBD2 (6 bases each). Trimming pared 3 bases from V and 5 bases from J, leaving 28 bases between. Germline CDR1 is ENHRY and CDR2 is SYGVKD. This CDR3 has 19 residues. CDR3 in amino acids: CAISDAGTGDTRKRETQYF. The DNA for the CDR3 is TGTGCCATCAGTGACGCTGGGACTGGGGACACGAGAAAACGGGAGACCCAGTACTTC.

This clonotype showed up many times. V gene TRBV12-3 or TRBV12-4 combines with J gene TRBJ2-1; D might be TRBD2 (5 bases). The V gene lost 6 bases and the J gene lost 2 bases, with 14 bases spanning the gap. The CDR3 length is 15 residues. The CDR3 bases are TGTGCCAGCAGGTTCACGGGGATCCCCTACAATGAGCAGTTCTTC. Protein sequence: CASRFTGIPYNEQFF.

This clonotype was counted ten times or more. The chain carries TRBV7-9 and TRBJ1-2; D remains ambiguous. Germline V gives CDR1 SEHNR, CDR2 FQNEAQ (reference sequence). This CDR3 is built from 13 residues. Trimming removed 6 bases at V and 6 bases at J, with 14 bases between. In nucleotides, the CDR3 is TGTGCCAGCAGTCGCCTACTCTTGGATGGCTACACCTTC. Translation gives CASSRLLLDGYTF.

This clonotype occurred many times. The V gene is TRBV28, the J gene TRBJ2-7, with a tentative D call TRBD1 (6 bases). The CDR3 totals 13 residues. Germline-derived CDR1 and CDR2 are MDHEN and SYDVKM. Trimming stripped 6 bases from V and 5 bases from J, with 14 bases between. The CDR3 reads CASRLTGTDEQYF. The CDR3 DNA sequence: TGTGCCAGCAGACTAACAGGGACGGACGAGCAGTACTTC.

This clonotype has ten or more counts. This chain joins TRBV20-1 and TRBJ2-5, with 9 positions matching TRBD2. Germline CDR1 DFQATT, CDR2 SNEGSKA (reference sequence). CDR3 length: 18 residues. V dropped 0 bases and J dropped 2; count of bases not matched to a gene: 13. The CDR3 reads CSARDGSLAGNTQETQYF. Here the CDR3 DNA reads TGCAGTGCTAGAGATGGATCTCTAGCGGGGAATACTCAAGAGACCCAGTACTTC.

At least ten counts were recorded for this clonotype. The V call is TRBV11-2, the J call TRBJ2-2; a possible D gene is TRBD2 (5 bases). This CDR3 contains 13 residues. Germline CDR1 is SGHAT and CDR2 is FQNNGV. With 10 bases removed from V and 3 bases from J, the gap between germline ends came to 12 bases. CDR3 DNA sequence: TGTGCCACCTTCTCGAGGGACACCGGGGAGCTGTTTTTT. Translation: CATFSRDTGELFF.

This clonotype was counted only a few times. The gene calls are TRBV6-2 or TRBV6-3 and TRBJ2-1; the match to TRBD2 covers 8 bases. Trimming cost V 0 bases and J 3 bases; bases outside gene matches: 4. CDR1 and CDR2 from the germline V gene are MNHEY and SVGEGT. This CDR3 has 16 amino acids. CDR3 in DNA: TGTGCCAGCAGTTACTCGGAGCGGGAGCTCTACAATGAGCAGTTCTTC. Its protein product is CASSYSERELYNEQFF.

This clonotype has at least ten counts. In nucleotides, the CDR3 is TGTGCCAGCTCCCGGGCCGGGGACGAGCAGTACTTC. This sequence encodes CASSRAGDEQYF. The rearrangement uses TRBV7-3 and TRBJ2-7; weak D call: TRBD2 (5 bases). Looked up from germline, CDR1 is SGHTA and CDR2 is FQGTGA. The CDR3 contains 12 residues. Trimming left V 8 bases short and J 5 bases short, with 13 bases between.

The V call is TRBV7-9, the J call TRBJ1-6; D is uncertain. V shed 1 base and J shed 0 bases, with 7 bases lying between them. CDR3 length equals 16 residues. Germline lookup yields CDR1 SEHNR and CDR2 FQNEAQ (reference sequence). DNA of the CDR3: TGTGCCAGCAGCTTAGTACTGAACTCCTATAATTCACCCCTCCACTTT. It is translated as CASSLVLNSYNSPLHF.

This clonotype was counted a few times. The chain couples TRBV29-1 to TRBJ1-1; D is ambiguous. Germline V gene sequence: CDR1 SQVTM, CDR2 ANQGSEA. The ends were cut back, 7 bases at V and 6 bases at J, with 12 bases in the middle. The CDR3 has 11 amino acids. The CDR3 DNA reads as TGCAGCGACCTCAGATCTCCTGAAGCTTTCTTT. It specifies CSDLRSPEAFF.

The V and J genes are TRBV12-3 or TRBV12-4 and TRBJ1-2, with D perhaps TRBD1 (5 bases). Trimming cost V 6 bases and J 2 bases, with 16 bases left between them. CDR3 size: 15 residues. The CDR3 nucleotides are TGTGCCAGCAGGGCCCTACGGGGGTTGAACTATGGCTACACCTTC. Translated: CASRALRGLNYGYTF.

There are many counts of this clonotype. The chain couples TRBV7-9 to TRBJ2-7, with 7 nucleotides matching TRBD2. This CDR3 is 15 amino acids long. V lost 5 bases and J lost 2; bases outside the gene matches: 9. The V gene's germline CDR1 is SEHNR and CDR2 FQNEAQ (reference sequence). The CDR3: CASSPPGAGTYEQYF. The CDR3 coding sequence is TGTGCCAGCAGCCCACCGGGAGCGGGGACCTACGAGCAGTACTTC.

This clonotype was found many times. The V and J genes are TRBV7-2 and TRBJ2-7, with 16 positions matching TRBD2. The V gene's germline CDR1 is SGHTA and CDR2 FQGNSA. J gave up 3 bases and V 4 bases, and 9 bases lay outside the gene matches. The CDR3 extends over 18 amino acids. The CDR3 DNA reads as TGTGCCAGCAGCTCGGAACGCGGGACTAGCGGGGGGGTCTACGAGCAGTACTTC. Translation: CASSSERGTSGGVYEQYF.

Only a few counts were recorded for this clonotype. The CDR3 region is CASSQDPGTSGTDTQYF. CDR3 bases: TGTGCCAGCAGCCAAGATCCCGGGACTAGCGGCACAGATACGCAGTATTTT. V gene TRBV14 combines with J gene TRBJ2-3; the match to TRBD2 covers 10 bases. CDR1 and CDR2 (germline): SGHDN, FVKESK. The V segment lost 0 bases and the J segment 1 base; nucleotides outside the gene matches: 4. The CDR3 runs to 17 residues. Drawing the rest from reference TRBV14 and TRBJ2-3, the complete variable domain is EAGVTQFPSHSVIEKGQTVTLRCDPISGHDNLYWYRRVMGKEIKFLLHFVKESKQDESGMPNNRFLAERTGGTYSTLKVQPAELEDSGVYFCASSQDPGTSGTDTQYFGPGTRLTVL.

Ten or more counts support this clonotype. The CDR3 spells CASSYQTGTTNEKLFF. CDR3 bases: TGTGCCAGCAGTTACCAGACAGGGACAACTAATGAAAAACTGTTTTTT. This chain connects TRBV6-5 to TRBJ1-4, with TRBD1 identical over 7 bases. The junction had 3 bases not matched to a gene; V was cut back by 2 bases and J by 0 bases. In germline, CDR1 is MNHEY, CDR2 SVGAGI. The CDR3 is made up of 16 amino acids.